This passage covers 23 T cell receptor beta chains from one sample sequenced in a study of blood T cell repertoires in COVID-19. Generated by immunoSEQ multiplex PCR, the TCRdb table keeps only in-frame clones and is missing some. The sample holds 150,000 to 250,000 clones, roughly 90% seen once. What was sequenced was PBMCs or T cells enriched from blood (not recorded which). The receptors here all came from a woman in her twenties or thirties who had recovered from COVID-19.

A single count supports this clone. The chain links TRBV10-3 to TRBJ2-1; 8 positions match TRBD2. The CDR3 runs 14 residues. With 6 bases clipped from V and 6 bases from J, the junction kept 7 bases outside the gene matches. Germline V lookup: CDR1 ENHRY, CDR2 SYGVKD. The CDR3 sequence: CAIRDLAGSNEQFF. CDR3 bases: TGTGCCATCAGAGATCTAGCGGGCAGCAATGAGCAGTTCTTC.

This chain uses TRBV11-1 with TRBJ2-7; TRBD1 agrees at 8 bases. Losses at the gene ends were 4 bases for V and 0 bases for J; bases not matched to a gene: 5. Per the germline V gene, CDR1 is SGHAT and CDR2 is FQDESV (reference sequence). This CDR3 has 15 amino acids. The DNA of the CDR3 is TGTGCCAGCAGCTCCCGGGACAGGAGCTCCTACGAGCAGTACTTC. Translation: CASSSRDRSSYEQYF.

This clone was counted once. The chain is built from TRBV6-5 and TRBJ1-5, with TRBD1 as a possible D gene (5 bases). Germline V lookup: CDR1 MNHEY, CDR2 SVGAGI. This CDR3 has 13 amino acids. Trimming cost V 9 bases and J 6 bases, with 15 bases left between them. The CDR3 reads CASTGRGGQPQHF. The DNA of the CDR3 is TGTGCCAGTACCGGGAGGGGTGGTCAGCCCCAGCATTTT.

This clone was detected once. V usage is TRBV5-3 and J usage is TRBJ1-1, with 10 bases lining up with TRBD1. TRBV5-3 is identified as an open reading frame with a role that is uncertain. The CDR3 runs 14 residues. V was clipped by 0 bases and J by 11 bases; unmatched bases: 7. CDR3 DNA: TGTGCCAGAAGCTTGGCACCGACAGGGGGCGGGGCTTTCTTT. It codes for CARSLAPTGGGAFF.

The genes are TRBV29-1 and TRBJ1-2; the D gene is possibly TRBD1 (6 bases). Trimming stripped 4 bases from V and 8 bases from J, with 11 bases between. The CDR3 is made up of 11 amino acids. Germline V gene sequence: CDR1 SQVTM, CDR2 ANQGSEA. The CDR3 region is CSVARQAGYTF. CDR3 nucleotides: TGCAGCGTTGCCCGACAGGCGGGCTACACCTTC.

The chain links TRBV13 to TRBJ2-7, with 7 bases matching TRBD2. The CDR3 extends over 14 amino acids. Trimming cost V 5 bases and J 5 bases; bases outside gene matches: 9. From germline, CDR1 is PRHDT and CDR2 FYEKMQ (reference sequence). The CDR3 is CASSQWGGTNEQYF. The CDR3 region has the DNA TGTGCCAGCAGCCAATGGGGGGGGACTAACGAGCAGTACTTC.

The rearrangement uses TRBV2 and TRBJ2-5, with a weak D call TRBD1 (5 bases). Germline lookup yields CDR1 SNHLY and CDR2 FYNNEI. This CDR3 spans 16 amino acids. V gave up 6 bases and J gave up 9 bases, with 26 bases separating them. The CDR3 is CASSRVISGMGGAQYF. In nucleotides, the CDR3 is TGTGCCAGCAGCAGGGTTATATCGGGCATGGGTGGGGCCCAGTACTTC.

The chain links TRBV23-1 to TRBJ2-3; D may be TRBD2 (5 bases). TRBV23-1 belongs to the ORF category, with a function that is uncertain. The CDR3 spans 17 residues. The V and J ends lost 2 bases and 3 bases respectively, with 18 bases between them. The CDR3 loop reads CASSQMEGRRVTDTQYF. For the CDR3, the DNA is TGCGCCAGCAGTCAAATGGAAGGGAGACGGGTGACAGATACGCAGTATTTT.

V usage is TRBV19 and J usage is TRBJ1-5; unclear D gene. Germline values: CDR1 LNHDA, CDR2 SQIVND (reference sequence). V gave up 3 bases and J gave up 5 bases, with 8 bases separating them. This CDR3 has 13 residues. CDR3 in DNA: TGTGCCAGTAGTATGGGCCTTGATCAGCCCCAGCATTTT. Amino acid sequence: CASSMGLDQPQHF.

This clone turned up a few times. The CDR3: CSVEGPGQENTEAFF. The CDR3 coding sequence is TGCAGCGTTGAAGGACCGGGACAGGAGAACACTGAAGCTTTCTTT. This chain joins TRBV29-1 and TRBJ1-1, with 8 bases identical to TRBD1. Germline V gene lookup returns CDR1 SQVTM and CDR2 ANQGSEA. With 1 base clipped from V and 1 base from J, the junction kept 5 bases outside the gene matches. The CDR3 runs 15 residues.

V is TRBV24-1 and J is TRBJ2-1; TRBD2 aligns across 10 bases. With 4 bases clipped from V and 4 bases from J, the junction kept 6 bases outside the gene matches. The CDR3 runs 16 residues. CDR1 is KGHDR, CDR2 SFDVKD, per germline. In DNA form, the CDR3 reads TGTGCCACCAGTGACTCGACTAGCGGGCCTTACAATGAGCAGTTCTTC. Translated, it gives CATSDSTSGPYNEQFF.

The chain carries TRBV9 and TRBJ2-4, with 12 bases that match TRBD1. CDR1 and CDR2 from the germline V gene are SGDLS and YYNGEE. With V trimmed by 0 bases and J by 7 bases, 8 bases remained unmatched. There are 17 residues in the CDR3. The CDR3 nucleotides are TGTGCCAGCAGCGTAGAAGGGGACAGGGGGCATTTGAACATTCAGTACTTC. Its protein is CASSVEGDRGHLNIQYF.

The chain links TRBV5-1 to TRBJ2-1; D might be TRBD2 (6 bases). This CDR3 spans 14 amino acids. Germline V gene sequence: CDR1 SGHRS, CDR2 YFSETQ. V was cut by 5 bases and J by 2 bases, with 11 bases left in between. The chain's CDR3 is CASRRRDPYNEQFF. Here the CDR3 DNA reads TGCGCCAGCAGAAGGCGGGACCCCTACAATGAGCAGTTCTTC.

This clone was detected only a few times. This CDR3 reads CASSGREGTDTQYF. The CDR3 DNA reads TGTGCCAGCAGTGGGAGGGAGGGCACAGATACGCAGTATTTT. This chain connects TRBV2 to TRBJ2-3; perhaps TRBD2 as D (6 bases). V was clipped by 4 bases and J by 1 base, with 9 bases between them. In germline, CDR1 is SNHLY, CDR2 FYNNEI. The length of the CDR3 is 14 residues.

This sequence joins TRBV6-5 and TRBJ1-2; D ambiguous. Trimming took off 6 bases at V and 4 bases at J, with 18 bases between the two ends. From germline, CDR1 is MNHEY and CDR2 SVGAGI. The length of the CDR3 is 15 residues. CDR3 nucleotide sequence: TGTGCCAGCAGCGGAAGGGCGGGGAGCGTCTATGGCTACACCTTC. It specifies CASSGRAGSVYGYTF.

The chain uses TRBV5-1 and TRBJ1-1; D is perhaps TRBD1 (5 bases). The germline V gene encodes CDR1 SGHRS and CDR2 YFSETQ. V gave up 5 bases and J gave up 2 bases, with 28 bases separating them. The CDR3 sequence is 19 residues long. For the CDR3, the DNA is TGCGCCAGCAGTCGTGGTGTACCCCGGGACTTTCGAACTAACACTGAAGCTTTCTTT. This codes for CASSRGVPRDFRTNTEAFF.

V gene TRBV21-1 combines with J gene TRBJ2-7; TRBD2, the D gene given by the table, was not confirmed from the DNA. TRBV21-1 is termed a pseudogene. The CDR3 loop spans 14 amino acids. The CDR3 sequence: CASSKWRNCYEQYF. The CDR3 nucleotides read TGTGCCAGCAGCAAGTGGAGGAATTGCTACGAGCAGTACTTC.

V and J are TRBV30 and TRBJ2-3; 12 bases align to TRBD2. The ends lost 8 bases at V and 4 bases at J; junction bases unmatched: 4. The CDR3 is 13 amino acids. Germline V CDR1 and CDR2: GTSNPN, SVGIG (reference sequence). This CDR3 is CARLAGDPDTQYF. The CDR3 DNA reads TGTGCCCGACTAGCGGGGGACCCAGATACGCAGTATTTT.

The rearrangement links TRBV4-3 to TRBJ1-1; no definite D call. Germline V lookup: CDR1 LGHNA, CDR2 YSLEER. This CDR3 is built from 15 residues. The germline V and J ends were trimmed by 3 bases and 8 bases, with 19 bases remaining between them. In nucleotides, the CDR3 is TGCGCCAGCAGCCAGCCGGGATCTAGGCTAACGGAAGCTTTCTTT. Its translation: CASSQPGSRLTEAFF.

As regards this clone: Distinct nucleotide sequences in the sample also encode this CDR3. This chain joins TRBV7-2 and TRBJ2-7; TRBD2 aligns across 8 bases. CDR3 size: 14 residues. Germline V gene data show CDR1 as SGHTA and CDR2 as FQGNSA. The V and J ends lost 5 bases and 0 bases, in that order; junction bases with no gene match: 3. This CDR3 is CASSPGTSSYEQYF. The CDR3 DNA sequence: TGTGCCAGCAGCCCCGGGACTAGCTCCTACGAGCAGTACTTC.

This clone has only one observation. J is TRBJ2-7 and V is TRBV7-2, with 7 bases identical to TRBD2. The ends lost 2 bases at V and 2 bases at J; junction bases unmatched: 15. Germline lookup yields CDR1 SGHTA and CDR2 FQGNSA. The CDR3 covers 18 residues. The CDR3 coding sequence is TGTGCCAGCAGCTTATCCTCCACCCGTGCGGGAGAACCCTACGAGCAGTACTTC. Amino acids: CASSLSSTRAGEPYEQYF.

The V and J genes are TRBV30 and TRBJ2-3; a weak D match, TRBD1 (5 bases). The CDR3 runs to 13 residues. V lost 3 bases and J lost 2, with 9 bases in between. The germline CDR1 and CDR2 sequences are GTSNPN and SVGIG (reference sequence). CDR3 amino acids: CAWSQGTTDTQYF. The CDR3 DNA follows: TGTGCCTGGAGCCAGGGCACCACAGATACGCAGTATTTT.

The chain has TRBV15 and TRBJ1-2, with D perhaps matching TRBD1 (5 bases). The CDR3 is 15 residues long. Between the trimmed V and J ends, which lost 3 bases and 4 bases, there was a span of 15 bases. Germline loops: CDR1 LNHNV, CDR2 YYDKDF (reference sequence). The CDR3 bases are TGTGCCACCAGCAGTCCGAACAGGAAGACCTATGGCTACACCTTC. It codes for CATSSPNRKTYGYTF.